Each of the 7 T cell receptor beta chains below was sequenced from the same sample in a study of blood T cell repertoires in COVID-19. Sequencing was performed with immunoSEQ multiplex PCR; in TCRdb, only in-frame clones are kept and a portion is missing. The table has 200,000 to 300,000 clones, about nine tenths seen once. The sequenced sample was peripheral blood. These receptors came from a man aged 60-69 years who had recovered from COVID-19.

This clone occurred once. The chain joins TRBV9 to TRBJ2-5; the D gene is possibly TRBD1 (6 bases). The CDR3 runs to 15 residues. The V and J ends lost 4 bases and 4 bases respectively, with 17 bases between them. Germline V CDR1 and CDR2: SGDLS, YYNGEE. Here the CDR3 reads CASSYSIGTSETQYF. For the CDR3, the DNA is TGTGCCAGCAGCTACTCAATCGGGACATCAGAGACCCAGTACTTC.

This clone was found once. The rearrangement joins TRBV30 to TRBJ2-3; 7 positions agree with TRBD1. This CDR3 region has 14 residues. Germline lookup yields CDR1 GTSNPN and CDR2 SVGIG (reference sequence). The J segment lost 3 bases and the V segment lost 2 bases, leaving 5 bases of the junction unmatched. DNA of the CDR3: TGTGCCTGGAGTCCGGGACAGTATACAGATACGCAGTATTTT. This translates into CAWSPGQYTDTQYF.

The chain joins TRBV6-5 to TRBJ1-1, with D possibly being TRBD1 (5 bases). Germline-derived CDR1 and CDR2 are MNHEY and SVGAGI. Between the trimmed V and J ends, which lost 7 bases and 4 bases, there was a span of 10 bases. The CDR3 sequence is 12 residues long. CDR3 protein: CASTTGGTEAFF. As DNA, the CDR3 is TGTGCCAGCACCACCGGGGGCACTGAAGCTTTCTTT.

The rearrangement uses TRBV9 and TRBJ2-7; maybe TRBD1 (6 bases). The V end lost 0 bases, the J end lost 3 bases, and 10 bases lay between the germline ends. This CDR3 region has 14 residues. The germline V gene encodes CDR1 SGDLS and CDR2 YYNGEE. The CDR3 DNA follows: TGTGCCAGCAGCGTAGCGCCAGGGGTCTACGAGCAGTACTTC. This encodes CASSVAPGVYEQYF.

V usage is TRBV5-6 and J usage is TRBJ2-6; 9 nucleotides line up with TRBD2. CDR1 and CDR2 from the germline V gene are SGHDT and YYEEEE. Losses at the gene ends were 7 bases for V and 3 bases for J; bases not matched to a gene: 11. This CDR3 spans 17 amino acids. CDR3 protein: CASLLSGGSRGANVLTF. The CDR3 DNA sequence: TGTGCCAGCCTGCTAAGCGGGGGGTCGCGTGGGGCCAACGTCCTGACTTTC.

The chain couples TRBV5-6 to TRBJ2-7; 11 nucleotides agree with TRBD1. Germline V gene data show CDR1 as SGHDT and CDR2 as YYEEEE. Trimming cost V 0 bases and J 2 bases; bases outside gene matches: 7. The CDR3 runs 17 residues. The CDR3 region is CASSLVWLGQGAYEQYF. CDR3 nucleotides: TGTGCCAGCAGCTTGGTTTGGTTGGGACAGGGGGCCTACGAGCAGTACTTC.

This chain joins TRBV7-9 and TRBJ2-7; 7 bases line up with TRBD1. V shed 6 bases and J 7 bases; nucleotides not matched to a gene: 6. Germline CDR1 and CDR2: SEHNR and FQNEAQ (reference sequence). The length of the CDR3 is 12 residues. The CDR3: CASRRQGGEQYF. In DNA, the CDR3 is TGTGCCAGCAGACGACAGGGTGGGGAGCAGTACTTC.